The rows below give T cell receptor beta chains drawn from one sample of a study of CD8 T cells in ankylosing spondylitis. One entry per CDR3 protein results from TCRdb running MiXCR on the 5' RACE reads. The table lists some 17,000 distinct CDR3 sequences, over 7% of them singletons. Sequencing input: blood. These receptors all come from a male donor with ankylosing spondylitis or in good health (not recorded which). Both conserved end residues are part of each CDR3. Fields, in order: V gene, D gene, clone size, J gene, CDR3 protein, CDR3 DNA. A D gene is named only where the DNA matches it firmly. Size values are once, few and many counts, or a class for expanded clones, and some rows have none.

v_call: TRBV5-5
d_call: -
clone_size: -
j_call: TRBJ1-5
cdr3_aa: CASSLDREVQPQHF
cdr3_nt: TGTGCCAGCAGCTTGGACAGGGAGGTTCAGCCCCAGCATTTT

v_call: TRBV23-1
d_call: -
clone_size: -
j_call: TRBJ2-4
cdr3_aa: CASSQSLLRGWDIQYF
cdr3_nt: TGCGCCAGCAGTCAATCGCTTTTACGGGGGTGGGACATTCAGTACTTC

v_call: TRBV20-1
d_call: -
clone_size: many
j_call: TRBJ2-1
cdr3_aa: CSASTGKSAYNEQFF
cdr3_nt: TGCAGTGCTAGTACGGGGAAATCAGCCTACAATGAGCAGTTCTTC

v_call: TRBV29-1
d_call: -
clone_size: many
j_call: TRBJ1-1
cdr3_aa: CSVLDGNTEAFF
cdr3_nt: TGCAGCGTCCTCGATGGCAACACTGAAGCTTTCTTT

v_call: TRBV7-2
d_call: -
clone_size: -
j_call: TRBJ2-5
cdr3_aa: CASSLQGGEETQYF
cdr3_nt: TGTGCCAGCAGTCTACAGGGCGGGGAAGAGACCCAGTACTTC

v_call: TRBV6-2/TRBV6-3
d_call: -
clone_size: many
j_call: TRBJ2-7
cdr3_aa: CASSYEPDRAYEQYF
cdr3_nt: TGTGCCAGCAGTTACGAACCGGACAGAGCCTACGAGCAGTACTTC

v_call: TRBV28
d_call: -
clone_size: -
j_call: TRBJ2-3
cdr3_aa: CASSLPGTDTQYF
cdr3_nt: TGTGCCAGCAGTTTACCGGGCACAGATACGCAGTATTTT

v_call: TRBV7-6
d_call: -
clone_size: many
j_call: TRBJ1-1
cdr3_aa: CASSLGHSGMNTEAFF
cdr3_nt: TGTGCCAGCAGCTTAGGGCACTCAGGCATGAACACTGAAGCTTTCTTT

v_call: TRBV5-1
d_call: -
clone_size: -
j_call: TRBJ2-1
cdr3_aa: CASSLPSEQWYNEQFF
cdr3_nt: TGCGCCAGCAGCTTACCCTCGGAGCAGTGGTACAATGAGCAGTTCTTC

v_call: TRBV5-1
d_call: TRBD1
clone_size: few
j_call: TRBJ2-2
cdr3_aa: CASSSTGAIATGELFF
cdr3_nt: TGCGCCAGCAGCAGCACAGGGGCGATTGCCACCGGGGAGCTGTTTTTT

v_call: TRBV10-3
d_call: -
clone_size: few
j_call: TRBJ1-3
cdr3_aa: CAIRGPGNTIYF
cdr3_nt: TGTGCCATCAGGGGCCCCGGAAACACCATATATTTT

v_call: TRBV29-1
d_call: TRBD2
clone_size: many
j_call: TRBJ2-1
cdr3_aa: CSVPGLAGYNEQFF
cdr3_nt: TGCAGCGTTCCCGGACTAGCGGGATACAATGAGCAGTTCTTC

v_call: TRBV5-5
d_call: -
clone_size: medium-sized
j_call: TRBJ2-1
cdr3_aa: CASSSQRSSYNEQFF
cdr3_nt: TGTGCCAGCAGCTCACAACGGAGCTCCTACAATGAGCAGTTCTTC

v_call: TRBV7-2
d_call: -
clone_size: many
j_call: TRBJ2-5
cdr3_aa: CASTMFGGAQETQYF
cdr3_nt: TGTGCCAGCACAATGTTTGGGGGGGCGCAAGAGACCCAGTACTTC

v_call: TRBV20-1
d_call: -
clone_size: -
j_call: TRBJ2-1
cdr3_aa: CSGLDTSSYNEQFF
cdr3_nt: TGCAGTGGCCTCGACACCAGCTCCTACAATGAGCAGTTCTTC

v_call: TRBV7-3
d_call: -
clone_size: many
j_call: TRBJ2-6
cdr3_aa: CASSLMASGANVLTF
cdr3_nt: TGTGCCAGCAGCTTAATGGCCTCTGGGGCCAACGTCCTGACTTTC

v_call: TRBV3-1
d_call: TRBD2
clone_size: hyperexpanded
j_call: TRBJ2-3
cdr3_aa: CASTTSGGSTDTQYF
cdr3_nt: TGTGCCAGTACAACCAGCGGGGGTTCCACAGATACGCAGTATTTT

v_call: TRBV6-2/TRBV6-3
d_call: -
clone_size: few
j_call: TRBJ2-2
cdr3_aa: CASSPPWGGELFF
cdr3_nt: TGTGCCAGCAGCCCGCCATGGGGCGGGGAGCTGTTTTTT

v_call: TRBV10-3
d_call: TRBD1
clone_size: -
j_call: TRBJ2-2
cdr3_aa: CAISDPQGTGELFF
cdr3_nt: TGTGCCATCAGTGACCCACAGGGGACCGGGGAGCTGTTTTTT

v_call: TRBV21-1
d_call: -
clone_size: many
j_call: TRBJ2-7
cdr3_aa: CASSKAYRLEQYF
cdr3_nt: TGTGCCAGCAGCAAAGCCTACCGACTTGAGCAGTACTTC

v_call: TRBV20-1
d_call: TRBD2
clone_size: many
j_call: TRBJ2-5
cdr3_aa: CSATRGTSQETQYF
cdr3_nt: TGCAGTGCGACTCGGGGGACTAGTCAAGAGACCCAGTACTTC

v_call: TRBV20-1
d_call: -
clone_size: many
j_call: TRBJ2-3
cdr3_aa: CSANPDSRELDTQYF
cdr3_nt: TGCAGTGCTAACCCAGACTCCCGGGAATTAGATACGCAGTATTTT

v_call: TRBV6-1
d_call: -
clone_size: -
j_call: TRBJ2-2
cdr3_aa: CASSELTPADTGELFF
cdr3_nt: TGTGCCAGCAGTGAATTGACGCCCGCTGACACCGGGGAGCTGTTTTTT

v_call: TRBV25-1
d_call: -
clone_size: many
j_call: TRBJ2-3
cdr3_aa: CASTGVPSTDTQYF
cdr3_nt: TGTGCCAGCACTGGTGTTCCCAGCACAGATACGCAGTATTTT

v_call: TRBV5-1
d_call: -
clone_size: few
j_call: TRBJ2-1
cdr3_aa: CASSLQQGQSQFF
cdr3_nt: TGCGCCAGCAGCCTTCAGCAGGGGCAATCGCAGTTCTTC

v_call: TRBV20-1
d_call: -
clone_size: -
j_call: TRBJ2-2
cdr3_aa: CSAAGLSQDTGELFF
cdr3_nt: TGCAGTGCCGCCGGGTTATCACAGGACACCGGGGAGCTGTTTTTT

v_call: TRBV6-5
d_call: TRBD2
clone_size: large
j_call: TRBJ2-1
cdr3_aa: CASSYRFLISGRAKERNNEQFF
cdr3_nt: TGTGCCAGCAGTTACCGTTTCTTAATTAGCGGGAGGGCCAAGGAGAGGAACAATGAGCAGTTCTTC

v_call: TRBV12-3/TRBV12-4
d_call: -
clone_size: many
j_call: TRBJ2-1
cdr3_aa: CASRGAASSYNEQFF
cdr3_nt: TGTGCCAGCAGGGGGGCGGCCAGCTCCTACAATGAGCAGTTCTTC

v_call: TRBV7-9
d_call: -
clone_size: -
j_call: TRBJ2-3
cdr3_aa: CASSLAEVRGSTQYF
cdr3_nt: TGTGCCAGCAGCTTAGCGGAGGTCAGGGGTTCCACGCAGTATTTT

v_call: TRBV7-2
d_call: TRBD1
clone_size: few
j_call: TRBJ1-4
cdr3_aa: CASSFQGGAEKLFF
cdr3_nt: TGTGCCAGCAGCTTCCAGGGGGGGGCAGAAAAACTGTTTTTT

v_call: TRBV11-3
d_call: -
clone_size: -
j_call: TRBJ2-3
cdr3_aa: CASNNREDTQYF
cdr3_nt: TGTGCCAGCAACAACAGGGAGGATACGCAGTATTTT

v_call: TRBV11-2
d_call: -
clone_size: -
j_call: TRBJ1-4
cdr3_aa: CASSLGQTATNEKLFF
cdr3_nt: TGTGCCAGCAGCTTAGGGCAGACTGCAACTAATGAAAAACTGTTTTTT

v_call: TRBV27
d_call: -
clone_size: few
j_call: TRBJ2-1
cdr3_aa: CASSSGLNEQFF
cdr3_nt: TGTGCCAGCAGTTCGGGCCTCAATGAGCAGTTCTTC

v_call: TRBV7-9
d_call: TRBD1
clone_size: -
j_call: TRBJ2-4
cdr3_aa: CASSSSTGFGNIQYF
cdr3_nt: TGTGCCAGCAGCTCCTCGACAGGGTTCGGAAACATTCAGTACTTC

v_call: TRBV15
d_call: TRBD2
clone_size: many
j_call: TRBJ2-1
cdr3_aa: CATSRGYGRGDNEQFF
cdr3_nt: TGTGCCACCAGCAGAGGGTACGGGAGGGGCGACAATGAGCAGTTCTTC

v_call: TRBV12-3/TRBV12-4
d_call: TRBD2
clone_size: many
j_call: TRBJ2-3
cdr3_aa: CASRSGTSGITDTQYF
cdr3_nt: TGTGCCAGCAGGTCCGGGACTAGCGGGATCACAGATACGCAGTATTTT

v_call: TRBV29-1
d_call: TRBD2
clone_size: many
j_call: TRBJ2-1
cdr3_aa: CSGSGSSYNEQFF
cdr3_nt: TGCAGCGGTAGCGGGAGTTCCTACAATGAGCAGTTCTTC

v_call: TRBV7-2
d_call: TRBD1
clone_size: many
j_call: TRBJ1-4
cdr3_aa: CASSLGPGGEKLFF
cdr3_nt: TGTGCCAGCAGCTTGGGCCCAGGGGGGGAAAAACTGTTTTTT

v_call: TRBV20-1
d_call: -
clone_size: -
j_call: TRBJ1-4
cdr3_aa: CSARGSEKLFF
cdr3_nt: TGCAGTGCTAGAGGGTCCGAAAAACTGTTTTTT

v_call: TRBV29-1
d_call: -
clone_size: -
j_call: TRBJ2-7
cdr3_aa: CSARKGGGSYEQYF
cdr3_nt: TGCAGCGCCAGGAAAGGAGGGGGGTCCTACGAGCAGTACTTC

v_call: TRBV7-9
d_call: -
clone_size: many
j_call: TRBJ2-7
cdr3_aa: CASSPRLVHEQYF
cdr3_nt: TGTGCCAGCAGCCCCCGACTAGTTCACGAGCAGTACTTC

v_call: TRBV20-1
d_call: -
clone_size: many
j_call: TRBJ1-2
cdr3_aa: CSASGAIYGYTF
cdr3_nt: TGCAGTGCTTCTGGGGCCATCTATGGCTACACCTTC

v_call: TRBV28
d_call: -
clone_size: few
j_call: TRBJ2-7
cdr3_aa: CASSSTGEQYF
cdr3_nt: TGTGCCAGCAGTTCCACGGGGGAGCAGTACTTC

v_call: TRBV5-5
d_call: TRBD2
clone_size: once
j_call: TRBJ2-1
cdr3_aa: CASSWGTSGGENEQFF
cdr3_nt: TGTGCCAGCAGCTGGGGGACTAGCGGGGGAGAAAATGAGCAGTTCTTC

v_call: TRBV2
d_call: TRBD1
clone_size: many
j_call: TRBJ2-7
cdr3_aa: CASSDPGQGVCSYF
cdr3_nt: TGTGCCAGCAGTGACCCGGGACAGGGGGTTTGTAGTTACTTC

v_call: TRBV20-1
d_call: TRBD2
clone_size: many
j_call: TRBJ2-3
cdr3_aa: CSARPSGPSTDTQYF
cdr3_nt: TGCAGTGCTAGACCTAGCGGGCCCAGCACAGATACGCAGTATTTT

v_call: TRBV28
d_call: -
clone_size: many
j_call: TRBJ2-6
cdr3_aa: CASSLLLDSSGANVLTF
cdr3_nt: TGTGCCAGCAGTTTACTCCTCGATAGCTCTGGGGCCAACGTCCTGACTTTC

v_call: TRBV7-9
d_call: TRBD1
clone_size: many
j_call: TRBJ1-2
cdr3_aa: CASTQGGQGLYGYTF
cdr3_nt: TGTGCCAGCACCCAGGGGGGACAGGGTCTCTATGGCTACACCTTC

v_call: TRBV7-9
d_call: TRBD1
clone_size: many
j_call: TRBJ1-1
cdr3_aa: CASSLSGGQPEAFF
cdr3_nt: TGTGCCAGCAGCTTATCCGGGGGACAGCCTGAAGCTTTCTTT

v_call: TRBV2
d_call: -
clone_size: -
j_call: TRBJ2-1
cdr3_aa: CASSTNYNEQFF
cdr3_nt: TGTGCCAGCAGTACCAACTACAATGAGCAGTTCTTC

v_call: TRBV3-1
d_call: -
clone_size: many
j_call: TRBJ1-1
cdr3_aa: CASSQDMRVYTEAFF
cdr3_nt: TGTGCCAGCAGCCAAGATATGCGGGTCTACACTGAAGCTTTCTTT

v_call: TRBV21-1
d_call: -
clone_size: -
j_call: TRBJ2-5
cdr3_aa: CARADREFRETQYF
cdr3_nt: TGTGCCAGGGCGGACAGGGAGTTTCGAGAGACCCAGTACTTC